A selection of T cell receptor beta chains follows, all from one sample in a study of T cell repertoires in cytomegalovirus infection. TCRdb recomputed calls from the reads with MiXCR, one row per CDR3 protein. This table has about 890,000 distinct CDR3 sequences, around 32% appearing once. Their antigens remain unidentified. This sample comprised cultured CD8+ T cells from PBMCs, obtained from culture after CMV antigen stimulation. The receptors derive from a human donor in good health (CMV status not recorded). Some clones in this sample may be carry-over from other donors' samples. The CDR3 runs from the conserved cysteine through the conserved F or W. The D gene is left open where the match is weak. Clone size is given for some rows only: seen once, a few or many times, or a class if the clone is expanded.

TRBV6-5	-	TRBJ2-1	14	-	CASTHSSSYNEQFF	TGTGCCAGCACGCATTCAAGCTCCTACAATGAGCAGTTCTTC
TRBV19	-	TRBJ1-1	12	few	CASISGRAEAFF	TGTGCCAGTATATCGGGTAGGGCTGAAGCTTTCTTT
TRBV5-6	TRBD1	TRBJ1-5	16	-	CASSLARQGAYQPQHF	TGTGCCAGCAGCTTGGCCCGACAGGGGGCCTATCAGCCCCAGCATTTT
TRBV10-2	-	TRBJ1-2	14	few	CASSEGALNYGYTF	TGCGCCAGCAGTGAAGGGGCACTTAACTATGGCTACACCTTC
TRBV19	TRBD1	TRBJ1-1	14	-	CASSWGQGFAEAFF	TGTGCCAGTAGCTGGGGACAGGGGTTCGCTGAAGCTTTCTTT
TRBV7-2	TRBD2	TRBJ2-1	16	many	CASSLDLAGNYNEQFF	TGTGCCAGCAGCTTAGACCTAGCGGGGAACTACAATGAGCAGTTCTTC
TRBV11-2	TRBD2	TRBJ2-1	13	many	CASSPAGGDEQFF	TGTGCCAGCAGCCCCGCGGGGGGCGATGAGCAGTTCTTC
TRBV7-2	TRBD1	TRBJ2-2	15	many	CASSSAGGGTGELFF	TGTGCCAGCAGCTCCGCAGGGGGCGGAACCGGGGAGCTGTTTTTT
TRBV6-1	TRBD1	TRBJ1-1	14	few	CASSGGQGYTEAFF	TGTGCCAGCAGTGGGGGACAGGGGTATACTGAAGCTTTCTTT
TRBV7-9	TRBD2	TRBJ2-1	16	-	CASSAYSGGARREQFF	TGTGCCAGCAGCGCCTATAGCGGGGGGGCCCGTCGTGAGCAGTTCTTC
TRBV7-8	TRBD2	TRBJ2-1	15	many	CASSFRGGPYNEQFF	TGTGCCAGCAGCTTTCGGGGGGGCCCGTACAATGAGCAGTTCTTC
TRBV10-3	TRBD2	TRBJ2-7	12	few	CAIKAGDYEQYF	TGTGCCATCAAAGCGGGGGACTACGAGCAGTACTTC
TRBV2	TRBD2	TRBJ2-7	16	few	CASIPLAGGEAYEQYF	TGTGCCAGCATCCCTCTAGCGGGGGGGGAAGCCTACGAGCAGTACTTC
TRBV6-5	-	TRBJ2-3	15	few	CASSYPGAPTDTQYF	TGTGCCAGCAGTTACCCAGGGGCCCCCACAGATACGCAGTATTTT
TRBV7-6	-	TRBJ1-5	14	-	CASGGRYSNQPQHF	TGTGCCAGCGGGGGACGGTATAGCAATCAGCCCCAGCATTTT
TRBV27	TRBD1	TRBJ1-2	16	few	CASSLIWTGGNYGYTF	TGTGCCAGCAGTCTGATTTGGACAGGGGGCAACTATGGCTACACCTTC
TRBV15	-	TRBJ1-5	16	-	CASSPPGRHSNQPQHF	TGTGCCTCCAGCCCCCCGGGGCGGCATAGCAATCAGCCCCAGCATTTT
TRBV7-7	-	TRBJ2-1	13	-	CASSNGVHNEQFF	TGTGCTAGCAGCAACGGGGTACACAATGAGCAGTTCTTC
TRBV4-3	TRBD1	TRBJ2-5	18	few	CASSQELNEDRFLETQYF	TGCGCCAGCAGCCAAGAGTTGAACGAGGACAGGTTCCTAGAGACCCAGTACTTC
TRBV19	-	TRBJ1-2	16	few	CASSMPRDNPNYGYTF	TGTGCCAGTAGTATGCCCCGGGACAATCCTAACTATGGCTACACCTTC
TRBV29-1	-	TRBJ1-2	17	-	CSVDNWAKDTSNYGYTF	TGCAGCGTTGATAACTGGGCTAAGGACACCTCTAACTATGGCTACACCTTC
TRBV28	TRBD2	TRBJ2-3	15	-	CASRRLAGGLSTQYF	TGTGCCAGCAGACGACTAGCGGGGGGGCTAAGTACGCAGTATTTT
TRBV25-1	-	TRBJ1-2	13	few	CASSGNSPYGYTF	TGTGCCAGCAGTGGAAACAGCCCCTATGGCTACACCTTC
TRBV27	-	TRBJ2-3	16	few	CATGVRSRPSTDTQYF	TGTGCCACCGGGGTGCGGAGCAGACCTAGCACAGATACGCAGTATTTT
TRBV5-4	-	TRBJ2-1	15	few	CASNADGGQHNEQFF	TGTGCCAGCAACGCTGACGGGGGGCAACACAATGAGCAGTTCTTC
TRBV12-3/TRBV12-4	-	TRBJ2-3	15	-	CANQPPRGDGDTQYF	TGTGCCAACCAACCCCCCAGGGGAGATGGAGATACGCAGTATTTT
TRBV25-1	-	TRBJ1-1	15	-	CASSGPQGQNTEAFF	TGTGCCAGCAGTGGCCCTCAGGGGCAAAACACTGAAGCTTTCTTT
TRBV28	-	TRBJ2-1	12	few	CASSPASSGDLF	TGTGCCAGCTCCCCCGCAAGCTCGGGGGACCTCTTC
TRBV14	TRBD2	TRBJ2-3	18	-	CASSPELADSHSTDTQYF	TGTGCCAGCAGCCCGGAACTAGCGGACTCCCACAGCACAGATACGCAGTATTTT
TRBV7-9	-	TRBJ2-2	14	few	CASSSSGEAGELFF	TGTGCCAGCAGCTCCTCTGGGGAGGCCGGGGAGCTGTTTTTT
TRBV6-6	TRBD2	TRBJ2-2	14	few	CASDQRGAPGELFF	TGTGCCAGTGACCAGCGGGGGGCCCCCGGGGAGCTGTTTTTT
TRBV23-1	-	TRBJ2-1	10	-	CASRCNEQFF	TGCGCCAGCAGATGCAATGAGCAGTTCTTC
TRBV12-3/TRBV12-4	TRBD1	TRBJ1-1	13	-	CASSDGQVTEAFF	TGTGCCAGCAGCGACGGACAGGTCACTGAAGCTTTCTTT
TRBV5-4	-	TRBJ2-7	16	few	CASSSHEGGGLYEQYF	TGTGCCAGCAGCTCCCATGAGGGAGGGGGCCTCTACGAGCAGTACTTC
TRBV7-8	TRBD1	TRBJ1-5	15	many	CASSSHRGGNQPQHF	TGTGCCAGCAGCTCTCACAGGGGCGGCAATCAGCCCCAGCATTTT
TRBV7-8	TRBD1	TRBJ1-2	16	few	CASSPGTGPGDYGYTF	TGTGCCAGCAGCCCAGGGACAGGGCCGGGGGACTATGGCTACACCTTC
TRBV7-9	TRBD1	TRBJ1-1	15	-	CVSHQEGQRNTEAFF	TGTGTCAGCCACCAGGAGGGACAGAGGAACACTGAAGCTTTCTTT
TRBV4-2	-	TRBJ2-1	13	few	CASSQSTENEQFF	TGTGCCAGCAGCCAGTCGACCGAGAATGAGCAGTTCTTC
TRBV27	TRBD1	TRBJ1-5	16	few	CASRRYTGDVAQPQHF	TGTGCCAGCAGGAGATACACAGGGGATGTCGCTCAGCCCCAGCATTTT
TRBV28	-	TRBJ1-1	14	-	CASTTDPGGIEAFF	TGTGCCAGCACCACCGACCCGGGGGGGATTGAAGCTTTCTTT
TRBV6-2/TRBV6-3	TRBD2	TRBJ2-7	14	-	CASSYSWTSSEQYF	TGTGCCAGCAGTTACTCCTGGACTAGCTCCGAGCAGTACTTC
TRBV6-5	-	TRBJ1-2	16	-	CASSYSSTVGPYGYTF	TGTGCCAGCAGTTACTCCTCGACGGTAGGGCCGTATGGCTACACCTTC
TRBV4-3	TRBD1	TRBJ2-2	15	once	CASSAGTEGSGELFF	TGCGCCAGCAGCGCCGGGACAGAAGGTTCCGGGGAGCTGTTTTTT
TRBV20-1	-	TRBJ2-5	12	many	CSASHLTGTQYF	TGCAGTGCTAGTCACCTCACTGGGACCCAGTACTTC
TRBV10-3	-	TRBJ1-1	16	few	CAISIYDPQRNTEAFF	TGTGCCATCAGTATTTACGATCCCCAACGCAACACTGAAGCTTTCTTT
TRBV6-8	-	TRBJ2-1	15	-	CASIQNPGARNEQFF	TGTGCCAGCATCCAAAACCCGGGGGCCCGCAATGAGCAGTTCTTC
TRBV5-6	-	TRBJ1-3	16	-	CASSLMGLVEGNTIYF	TGTGCCAGCAGCTTGATGGGGTTAGTGGAAGGAAACACCATATATTTT
TRBV20-1	-	TRBJ1-5	17	-	CSARPLGGGVSNQPQHF	TGCAGTGCTAGACCCTTGGGAGGGGGTGTTAGCAATCAGCCCCAGCATTTT
TRBV12-3/TRBV12-4	-	TRBJ1-1	13	-	CASSSSPRTEAFF	TGTGCCAGCAGTTCCTCTCCAAGGACTGAAGCTTTCTTT
TRBV2	TRBD1	TRBJ1-6	17	-	CASSPWGDRKKNSPLHF	TGTGCCAGCAGCCCTTGGGGGGACAGGAAAAAAAATTCACCCCTCCACTTT
TRBV20-1	-	TRBJ1-2	15	few	CSARDRRGASYGYTF	TGCAGTGCTAGAGATCGGCGGGGCGCCAGCTATGGCTACACCTTC
TRBV11-2	-	TRBJ2-2	11	-	CASSFDRELFF	TGTGCCAGCAGTTTTGACAGGGAGCTGTTTTTT
TRBV28	TRBD2	TRBJ2-1	15	few	CASSFPLAGGYEQFF	TGTGCCAGCAGTTTCCCCCTAGCGGGGGGCTATGAGCAGTTCTTC
TRBV3-1	TRBD1	TRBJ1-1	15	few	CASSHRDRPNTEAFF	TGTGCCAGCAGCCACCGGGACAGGCCGAACACTGAAGCTTTCTTT
TRBV7-2	TRBD1	TRBJ2-1	18	many	CASSQNRGPSPTYNEQFF	TGTGCCAGCAGCCAAAACAGGGGCCCTAGTCCAACCTACAATGAGCAGTTCTTC
TRBV9	TRBD1	TRBJ1-2	17	-	CASSVGQGRSANYGYTF	TGTGCCAGCAGCGTAGGACAGGGGCGGTCAGCTAACTATGGCTACACCTTC
TRBV7-8	TRBD1	TRBJ2-5	18	-	CASSLAVERTGARETQYF	TGTGCCAGCAGCTTAGCGGTTGAAAGGACAGGGGCCCGAGAGACCCAGTACTTC